The sequence of this TCR beta chain was determined in a study of healthy donors' naive CD4 and CD8 T cells. Germline CDR1 reads MNHEY; CDR2 reads SVGEGT. This CDR3 has 14 amino acids. Trimming removed 10 bases from V and 3 bases from J, with 19 bases in between. A linear amplification protocol produced the TCR libraries from 500 ng of total RNA. A single record per CDR3 protein comes from TCRdb applying MiXCR to the reads. The sample has 150,000 to 200,000 distinct CDR3 sequences, around three quarters seen once. The rearrangement uses TRBV6-2 or TRBV6-3 and TRBJ2-7; perhaps TRBD1 as D (6 bases). Material: naive CD4+ and CD8+ T cells sorted from blood, pooled from several donors. The receptor's source is a pool of human donors in good health; the sample pools cells from several healthy donors. The CDR3 bases are TGTGCCACCCTGGCAAAACAGGGTTTCTACGAGCAGTACTTC. This translates into CATLAKQGFYEQYF.